Listed below are T cell receptor beta chains from one sample, sequenced in a study of blood T cell repertoires in COVID-19. Clones were sequenced by immunoSEQ multiplex PCR, and TCRdb holds only the in-frame ones, with some missing. The sample yields about 210,000 clones, about 84% seen once. Material for sequencing was peripheral blood. The receptors derive from a human donor in a cohort sampled during active COVID-19. Both conserved end residues are part of each CDR3. D genes are given only for firm matches. Size values are once, few and many counts, or a class for expanded clones, and some rows have none.

size	D	V	J	CDR3	DNA
NA	TRBD2	TRBV24-1	TRBJ2-1	CATSDSGTSGGARLYEQFF	TGTGCCACCAGTGACTCCGGGACTAGCGGGGGGGCCAGATTATATGAGCAGTTCTTC
NA	TRBD2	TRBV5-5	TRBJ2-1	CASSSEQLAGRSNEQFF	TGTGCCAGCAGCTCTGAACAACTAGCGGGACGATCCAATGAGCAGTTCTTC
NA	TRBD1	TRBV6-1	TRBJ2-7	CASREGTAGDEQYF	TGTGCCAGCAGGGAAGGGACAGCCGGGGACGAGCAGTACTTC
NA	TRBD2	TRBV19	TRBJ2-7	CASSSSGRVTYEQYF	TGTGCCAGTAGTTCGAGCGGGAGGGTCACCTACGAGCAGTACTTC
NA	TRBD1	TRBV27	TRBJ2-5	CASSPGQGSAETQYF	TGTGCCAGCAGTCCAGGACAGGGGTCGGCAGAGACCCAGTACTTC
NA	NA	TRBV28	TRBJ2-2	CASSLRQTHTGELFF	TGTGCCAGCAGTTTGCGACAGACACACACCGGGGAGCTGTTTTTT
NA	NA	TRBV9	TRBJ2-3	CASSVGPGADTQYF	TGTGCCAGCAGCGTAGGTCCGGGGGCAGATACGCAGTATTTT
NA	NA	TRBV21-1	TRBJ1-1	CASSTRQMNTEAFF	TGTGCCAGCAGCACAAGACAGATGAACACTGAAGCTTTCTTT
NA	TRBD1	TRBV15	TRBJ1-6	CATSSFGQGSPLHF	TGTGCCACCAGCAGTTTCGGACAGGGTTCACCCCTCCACTTT
NA	TRBD2	TRBV27	TRBJ2-2	CASRGGTAANTGELFF	TGTGCCAGCAGGGGGGGGACTGCTGCGAACACCGGGGAGCTGTTTTTT
NA	TRBD1	TRBV29-1	TRBJ2-3	CSVVLGQGAQDTQYF	TGCAGCGTTGTTTTGGGACAGGGGGCTCAAGATACGCAGTATTTT
NA	NA	TRBV7-9	TRBJ2-7	CASSKAEGSYEQYF	TGTGCCAGCAGCAAAGCGGAGGGTTCCTACGAGCAGTACTTC
NA	TRBD1	TRBV6-2/TRBV6-3	TRBJ2-2	CASSYWTGYEAGELFF	TGTGCCAGCAGTTACTGGACAGGCTATGAGGCCGGGGAGCTGTTTTTT
NA	NA	TRBV7-9	TRBJ1-1	CASSLWAQGEAFF	TGTGCCAGCAGCTTATGGGCGCAGGGCGAAGCTTTCTTT
few	NA	TRBV5-6	TRBJ1-2	CASSFRQGYTF	TGTGCCAGCAGCTTCCGACAGGGCTACACCTTC
NA	TRBD1	TRBV28	TRBJ1-2	CASRPPGTGERGYTF	TGTGCCAGCAGGCCCCCCGGGACAGGGGAGAGAGGCTACACCTTC
NA	TRBD1	TRBV7-9	TRBJ2-2	CASSNAGTDTGELFF	TGTGCCAGCAGCAATGCCGGGACAGACACCGGGGAGCTGTTTTTT
NA	NA	TRBV5-6	TRBJ2-7	CASLQEGRAYEQYF	TGTGCCAGCCTTCAGGAGGGGCGTGCCTACGAGCAGTACTTC
NA	NA	TRBV4-2	TRBJ2-2	CASSQDANTGELFF	TGTGCCAGCAGCCAAGACGCGAACACCGGGGAGCTGTTTTTT
once	TRBD2	TRBV5-4	TRBJ2-3	CASSLGLAGRTQYF	TGTGCCAGCAGCTTGGGACTAGCGGGGCGTACGCAGTATTTT
many	NA	TRBV10-3	TRBJ1-5	CAISGTADQPQHF	TGTGCCATCAGTGGGACAGCGGATCAGCCCCAGCATTTT
NA	NA	TRBV10-3	TRBJ2-7	CAISFGGGLNEQYF	TGTGCCATCAGCTTTGGCGGGGGCCTCAACGAGCAGTACTTC
NA	NA	TRBV15	TRBJ2-2	CATSRGGDAVTGELFF	TGTGCCACCAGCAGGGGGGGTGACGCGGTGACCGGGGAGCTGTTTTTT
once	TRBD1	TRBV28	TRBJ1-1	CASRFGTGEAFF	TGTGCCAGCAGATTTGGGACAGGGGAAGCTTTCTTT
NA	NA	TRBV7-7	TRBJ2-2	CASSPGRLLNTGELFF	TGTGCTAGCAGCCCCGGCAGGCTTCTAAACACCGGGGAGCTGTTTTTT
NA	NA	TRBV28	TRBJ2-4	CASSLSGDADIQYF	TGTGCCAGCAGTTTGTCAGGGGATGCGGACATTCAGTACTTC
NA	TRBD1	TRBV5-1	TRBJ1-3	CASSVDRALTLSGNTIYF	TGCGCCAGCAGCGTGGACAGGGCGCTGACCCTCTCTGGAAACACCATATATTTT
NA	NA	TRBV6-1	TRBJ1-1	CASSEGLGDTEAFF	TGTGCCAGCAGTGAAGGGTTAGGGGACACTGAAGCTTTCTTT
NA	NA	TRBV7-9	TRBJ2-5	CASSLVKGGAGETQYF	TGTGCCAGCAGCTTAGTGAAGGGTGGAGCGGGAGAGACCCAGTACTTC
NA	NA	TRBV7-9	TRBJ1-5	CASTRDNQPQHF	TGTGCCAGCACCCGGGATAATCAGCCCCAGCATTTT
many	TRBD1	TRBV19	TRBJ1-1	CASNPQGDTEAFF	TGTGCCAGTAACCCACAGGGGGACACTGAAGCTTTCTTT
NA	TRBD1	TRBV28	TRBJ1-5	CASSLLGTGVHQPQHF	TGTGCCAGCAGTTTACTAGGGACAGGGGTCCATCAGCCCCAGCATTTT
NA	TRBD1	TRBV23-1	TRBJ1-1	CASSHQQYRDRGMKGTEAFF	TGCGCCAGCAGCCACCAACAATACCGGGACAGGGGGATGAAGGGCACTGAAGCTTTCTTT
NA	NA	TRBV6-4	TRBJ2-2	CASSADYPGGELFF	TGTGCCAGCAGTGCCGACTATCCCGGCGGGGAGCTGTTTTTT
NA	NA	TRBV9	TRBJ1-3	CASSPRGRVGNTIYF	TGTGCCAGCAGCCCTCGGGGGAGGGTTGGAAACACCATATATTTT
NA	NA	TRBV5-1	TRBJ2-7	CASSLPPGGSNSYEQYF	TGCGCCAGCAGCTTGCCCCCTGGGGGGTCCAATTCCTACGAGCAGTACTTC
once	TRBD1	TRBV28	TRBJ1-1	CASSPWDREKGAFF	TGTGCCAGCAGTCCATGGGACAGGGAAAAGGGGGCTTTCTTT
many	TRBD2	TRBV6-5	TRBJ2-1	CAGGPAERENEQFF	TGTGCCGGGGGGCCGGCTGAGCGGGAGAATGAGCAGTTCTTC
NA	TRBD1	TRBV10-3	TRBJ1-2	CAISTQGWRNYGYTF	TGTGCCATCAGTACACAGGGGTGGCGGAACTATGGCTACACCTTC
NA	NA	TRBV6-5	TRBJ2-7	CASTRGVSYEQYF	TGTGCCAGCACTCGGGGAGTCTCCTACGAGCAGTACTTC
NA	NA	TRBV7-8	TRBJ1-5	CASSPRGPNQPQHF	TGTGCCAGCAGTCCTAGGGGCCCCAATCAGCCCCAGCATTTT
NA	TRBD1	TRBV7-9	TRBJ1-1	CASSLEGQRNTEAFF	TGTGCCAGCAGCTTAGAGGGACAGAGGAACACTGAAGCTTTCTTT
NA	NA	TRBV3-1/TRBV3-2	TRBJ1-3	CASSPGGIGNTIYF	TGTGCCAGCAGCCCGGGAGGGATAGGAAACACCATATATTTT
NA	NA	TRBV7-2	TRBJ1-3	CASTQHQGSSGNTIYF	TGTGCCAGCACTCAGCATCAGGGGAGCTCTGGAAACACCATATATTTT
NA	NA	TRBV7-2	TRBJ1-6	CASSSSLSPLHF	TGTGCCAGCAGCTCCTCCCTGTCACCCCTCCACTTT
NA	NA	TRBV27	TRBJ2-2	CASSPLVADTGELFF	TGTGCCAGCAGCCCACTAGTCGCGGACACCGGGGAGCTGTTTTTT
once	TRBD1	TRBV28	TRBJ2-7	CASSSPGTGAYEQYF	TGTGCCAGCAGTTCCCCCGGGACAGGGGCCTACGAGCAGTACTTC
NA	TRBD1	TRBV28	TRBJ1-5	CASSFRTGGQPQHF	TGTGCCAGCAGTTTCAGGACAGGGGGGCAGCCCCAGCATTTT